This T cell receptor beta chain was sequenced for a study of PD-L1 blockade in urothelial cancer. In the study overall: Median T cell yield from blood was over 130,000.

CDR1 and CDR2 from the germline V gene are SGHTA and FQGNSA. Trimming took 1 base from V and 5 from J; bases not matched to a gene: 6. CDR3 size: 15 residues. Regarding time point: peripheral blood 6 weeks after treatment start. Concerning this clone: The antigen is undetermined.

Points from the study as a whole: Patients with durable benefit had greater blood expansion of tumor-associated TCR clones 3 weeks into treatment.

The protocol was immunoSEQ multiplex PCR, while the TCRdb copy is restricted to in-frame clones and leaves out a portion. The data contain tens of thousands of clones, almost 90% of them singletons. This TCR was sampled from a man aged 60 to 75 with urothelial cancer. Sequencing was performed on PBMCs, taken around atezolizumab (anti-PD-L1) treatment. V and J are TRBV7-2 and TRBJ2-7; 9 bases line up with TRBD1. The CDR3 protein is CASSLESGQGDEQYF. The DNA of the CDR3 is TGTGCCAGCAGCTTAGAATCGGGACAGGGCGACGAGCAGTACTTC.